In its sample, the clone carrying this TCR beta chain was seen many times. As yet, its antigen is unknown. Germline CDR1 and CDR2: LNHDA and SQIVND (reference sequence). V trimming: 7 bases; J trimming: 2 bases; junction bases outside the gene matches: 5. This CDR3 has 14 residues. Patients had received no treatment of any kind before thyroid surgery. This specimen belongs to a study of metastatic and nonmetastatic thyroid tumors. As for the study in general: Malignant and benign thyroid patients had repertoires compared in peripheral blood and tumor or nodule tissue.

Whole-study findings and limits: Significantly greater TCR beta diversity was reportedly found in malignant thyroid tumors than in benign nodules (in blood and tumor).

Per the original data handling: Clinicopathological groups supplied CDR3 differences that were used to build a distant-metastasis classifier for papillary thyroid cancer. Through MiXCR, TCRdb re-clonotyped the PCR reads. These V and J calls are TCRdb output, not the study's own analysis. The sample has fewer than 40,000 clones, under 20% seen once; the top ten hold approximately 14%. This TCR was recovered from a female donor with papillary thyroid cancer or a benign thyroid nodule (not recorded which). Some clones in this sample may be carry-over from other donors' samples. The specimen was tumor tissue. The V and J genes are TRBV19 and TRBJ1-5; 7 nucleotides agree with TRBD1. CDR3 DNA sequence: TGTGCCAGTAATAGCAGGGGGGGCAATCAGCCCCAGCATTTT. Translating it yields CASNSRGGNQPQHF. Using reference TRBV19 and TRBJ1-5 for the parts outside the CDR3, the full variable domain is DGGITQSPKYLFRKEGQNVTLSCEQNLNHDAMYWYRQDPGQGLRLIYYSQIVNDFQKGDIAEGYSVSREKKESFPLTVTSAQKNPTAFYLCASNSRGGNQPQHFGDGTRLSIL.